Below are 12 T cell receptor beta chains sequenced from a single sample in a study of cytomegalovirus exposure and HLA in healthy donors. Use of 60 Vbeta and 13 Jbeta primers characterized the PCR. Some clones are missing from TCRdb's copy, which holds only in-frame ones; the method was immunoSEQ multiplex PCR. This table holds some 130,000 clones, roughly 73% found once. The sequencing sample was made of PBMCs. These receptors were taken from a woman aged 40 to 50 in good health and CMV-seronegative.

This rearrangement joins TRBV19 to TRBJ1-3; D unresolved. Germline-derived CDR1 and CDR2 are LNHDA and SQIVND (reference sequence). The CDR3 is 14 residues long. Trimming took off 6 bases at V and 0 bases at J, with 9 bases between the two ends. CDR3 amino acids: CASRMVASGNTIYF. The CDR3 DNA is TGTGCCAGTAGGATGGTGGCCTCTGGAAACACCATATATTTT.

The V gene is TRBV4-1, the J gene TRBJ1-4, with TRBD1 identical over 7 bases. The CDR3 consists of 15 residues. Trimming removed 2 bases from V and 8 bases from J; junction bases left unmatched: 8. Germline-derived CDR1 and CDR2 are MGHRA and YSYEKL. CDR3 amino acids: CASSQYHNRGEKLFF. The CDR3, as DNA: TGCGCCAGCAGCCAATATCATAACAGGGGCGAAAAACTGTTTTTT.

The chain uses TRBV19 and TRBJ2-7, with a possible D match to TRBD2 (5 bases). The germline V gene has CDR1 LNHDA and CDR2 SQIVND (reference sequence). The CDR3 loop spans 14 amino acids. V dropped 3 bases and J dropped 1 base, with 10 bases sitting between them. In DNA form, the CDR3 reads TGTGCCAGTAGTATTGAGCGGCGGTCCTACGAGCAGTACTTC. Translation gives CASSIERRSYEQYF.

The rearrangement joins TRBV28 to TRBJ2-1, with 7 bases identical to TRBD1. The CDR3 spans 18 residues. The ends lost 3 bases at V and 0 bases at J; junction bases unmatched: 11. CDR1 is MDHEN and CDR2 is SYDVKM in the germline V gene. Here the CDR3 reads CASSFGDRFSSSYNEQFF. Written as DNA, the CDR3 is TGTGCCAGCAGTTTCGGGGACAGATTCTCGAGCTCCTACAATGAGCAGTTCTTC. Based on the CDR3 plus reference TRBV28 and TRBJ2-1, the full variable domain is DVKVTQSSRYLVKRTGEKVFLECVQDMDHENMFWYRQDPGLGLRLIYFSYDVKMKEKGDIPEGYSVSREKKERFSLILESASTNQTSMYLCASSFGDRFSSSYNEQFFGPGTRLTVL.

V and J are TRBV15 and TRBJ2-3; a possible D gene is TRBD2 (6 bases). CDR3 length equals 15 residues. V was cut by 1 base and J by 0 bases, with 8 bases left in between. Germline V gene data show CDR1 as LNHNV and CDR2 as YYDKDF (reference sequence). The CDR3 nucleotides are TGTGCCACCAGCAGAGGAGGGACTAGCACAGATACGCAGTATTTT. Translating it yields CATSRGGTSTDTQYF.

This clone showed up just once. This chain joins TRBV5-4 and TRBJ1-2; 7 bases match TRBD1. From germline, CDR1 is SGHNT and CDR2 YYREEE (reference sequence). The CDR3 loop spans 14 amino acids. The J segment lost 2 bases and the V segment lost 4 bases, leaving 5 bases of the junction unmatched. This CDR3 is CASSPPGQNYGYTF. The DNA of the CDR3 is TGTGCCAGCAGCCCCCCGGGACAGAACTATGGCTACACCTTC.

The chain couples TRBV4-1 to TRBJ2-7; 15 nucleotides agree with TRBD2. The CDR3 has 21 amino acids. V lost 2 bases to trimming and J lost 4 bases; unmatched junction nucleotides: 18. Germline loops: CDR1 MGHRA, CDR2 YSYEKL. This chain's CDR3 is CASSQPPGTSGGRHGVYEQYF. The DNA of the CDR3 is TGCGCCAGCAGCCAACCCCCTGGGACTAGCGGGGGGCGACACGGGGTTTACGAGCAGTACTTC.

The chain has TRBV28 and TRBJ2-3; D not certain. The CDR3 is 15 residues long. CDR1 and CDR2 from the germline V gene are MDHEN and SYDVKM. V was cut by 6 bases and J by 2 bases, with 15 bases left in between. The CDR3 loop is CASRVIQPYTDTQYF. As DNA, the CDR3 is TGTGCCAGCAGAGTCATACAACCTTACACAGATACGCAGTATTTT.

The chain carries TRBV6-1 and TRBJ2-7; D unresolved. Trimming took off 4 bases at V and 0 bases at J, with 13 bases between the two ends. Germline V lookup: CDR1 MNHNS, CDR2 SASEGT. The CDR3 consists of 15 residues. The CDR3 spells CASSGRRLRSYEQYF. CDR3 sequence (DNA): TGTGCCAGCAGTGGAAGGAGATTACGCTCCTACGAGCAGTACTTC.

The chain joins TRBV5-4 to TRBJ1-1; 7 bases align to TRBD1. The CDR3 length is 15 residues. Germline loops: CDR1 SGHNT, CDR2 YYREEE (reference sequence). V gave up 6 bases and J gave up 3 bases; unmatched junction bases: 11. CDR3 loop: CASTETGTEDTEAFF. The CDR3 DNA reads TGTGCCAGCACCGAGACCGGGACAGAGGACACTGAAGCTTTCTTT.

CDR3 nucleotides: TGCGCCAGCAGCTGGCAGAAGAACACTGAAGCTTTCTTT. Residues: CASSWQKNTEAFF. The chain links TRBV5-1 to TRBJ1-1; D unclear. The V end lost 3 bases, the J end lost 1 base, and 7 bases lay between the germline ends. Germline-derived CDR1 and CDR2 are SGHRS and YFSETQ. The CDR3 is 13 amino acids.

The chain employs TRBV27 and TRBJ2-3; D might be TRBD1 (6 bases). The CDR3 is 17 amino acids. V was trimmed by 5 bases and J by 4 bases, leaving 22 bases between them. CDR1 and CDR2 from the germline V gene are MNHEY and SMNVEV (reference sequence). The CDR3 loop reads CASSTDRDTVLSDTQYF. The CDR3 DNA sequence: TGTGCCAGCAGTACCGACCGGGACACCGTACTTTCAGATACGCAGTATTTT.